This TCR beta chain comes out of a study of T cells after yellow fever vaccination. Study context: With SMART-Seq v4 Ultra Low Input, the fractions containing low cell numbers were prepared. The study, taken as a whole, reports: Among all clonotypes, a small share was observed in both CD4 and CD8 compartments. Among primary-vaccination clones, most reappeared after the booster, at almost 98% for CD4 and 85% to 90% for CD8.

The CDR3 sequence is 16 residues long. Trimming removed 4 bases from V and 0 bases from J; junction bases left unmatched: 6. Germline assignment: CDR1 MGHRA and CDR2 YSYEKL. The TCR cDNA carried a universal primer site and UMIs from 5'RACE template switching. Via MiXCR, TCRdb re-called the 5' RACE reads, giving one row per CDR3 protein. The sample lists about 350,000 distinct CDR3 sequences, around 8.1% occurring once. As for this clonotype: Its antigen remains unidentified.

The chain is built from TRBV4-1 and TRBJ2-1; 7 bases are shared with TRBD2. The receptor comes from a man between 18 and 35 years old who received the YFV17D yellow fever vaccine. Source: PBMCs, taken about 41 days after the first yellow fever vaccination. CDR3 nucleotides: TGCGCCAGCAGCCCCATGGGGGGGGACTCCTACAATGAGCAGTTCTTC. It is translated as CASSPMGGDSYNEQFF.